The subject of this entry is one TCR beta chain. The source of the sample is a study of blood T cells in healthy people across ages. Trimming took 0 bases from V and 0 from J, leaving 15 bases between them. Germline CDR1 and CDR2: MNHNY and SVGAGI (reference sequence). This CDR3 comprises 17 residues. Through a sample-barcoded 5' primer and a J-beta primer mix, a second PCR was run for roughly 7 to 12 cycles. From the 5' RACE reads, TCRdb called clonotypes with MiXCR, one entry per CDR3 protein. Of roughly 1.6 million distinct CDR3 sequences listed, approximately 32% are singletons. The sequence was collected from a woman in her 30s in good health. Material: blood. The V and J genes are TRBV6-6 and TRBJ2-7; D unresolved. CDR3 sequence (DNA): TGTGCCAGCAGTTACTCGAATCGTCCCGAGAGCTCCTACGAGCAGTACTTC. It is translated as CASSYSNRPESSYEQYF.